This is a list of T cell receptor beta chains from one sample in a study of identical twins. TCRdb reprocessed the 5' RACE reads via MiXCR and lists one record per CDR3 protein. The sample lists approximately 470,000 distinct CDR3 sequences; approximately 14% were seen once. These data are also associated with another study on yellow fever vaccine responses in identical twins.

What was sequenced was CD4+ T cells sorted from blood. The source of these receptors is a woman under 30 in good health. Each CDR3 is given with its conserved first and last residue. Fields, in order: V gene, D gene, J gene, clone size, CDR3 protein, CDR3 DNA. A D gene is named only where the DNA matches it firmly. Size values are once, few and many counts, or a class for expanded clones, and some rows have none.

V: TRBV12-3/TRBV12-4
D: .
J: TRBJ2-3
size: few
CDR3: CASRLKYRGSTDTQYF
DNA: TGTGCCAGCAGACTTAAATACCGGGGTAGCACAGATACGCAGTATTTT

V: TRBV25-1
D: .
J: TRBJ2-1
size: few
CDR3: CASARDVYYNEQFF
DNA: TGTGCCAGCGCCCGGGACGTTTACTACAATGAGCAGTTCTTC

V: TRBV5-8
D: TRBD2
J: TRBJ2-2
size: few
CDR3: CASSSSSGRVTGELFF
DNA: TGTGCCAGCAGCTCCTCTAGCGGGAGGGTCACCGGGGAGCTGTTTTTT

V: TRBV27
D: .
J: TRBJ2-7
size: .
CDR3: CASSLSLLSYEQYF
DNA: TGTGCCAGCAGTTTATCCCTCCTCTCCTACGAGCAGTACTTC

V: TRBV20-1
D: .
J: TRBJ2-3
size: .
CDR3: CSARDALGDTQYF
DNA: TGCAGTGCTAGAGATGCACTGGGGGATACGCAGTATTTT

V: TRBV24-1
D: .
J: TRBJ2-7
size: .
CDR3: CATSDSRTALYEQHF
DNA: TGTGCCACCAGTGATTCCCGGACGGCCTTGTACGAGCAGCACTTC

V: TRBV20-1
D: .
J: TRBJ2-5
size: .
CDR3: CSGGETQYF
DNA: TGCAGTGGGGGGGAGACCCAGTACTTC

V: TRBV6-6
D: .
J: TRBJ2-2
size: .
CDR3: CASSYSIGGELFF
DNA: TGTGCCAGCAGTTACTCGATAGGCGGGGAGCTGTTTTTT

V: TRBV27
D: TRBD1
J: TRBJ2-1
size: .
CDR3: CASSQTDRTHNEQFF
DNA: TGTGCCAGCAGTCAGACGGACAGGACCCACAATGAGCAGTTCTTC

V: TRBV29-1
D: TRBD2
J: TRBJ2-7
size: .
CDR3: CSVLPRSAGDPSYEQYF
DNA: TGCAGCGTACTCCCCAGGTCAGCGGGAGACCCTTCCTACGAGCAGTACTTC

V: TRBV20-1
D: .
J: TRBJ2-7
size: .
CDR3: CSARVTGYEQYF
DNA: TGCAGTGCTAGAGTTACAGGGTACGAGCAGTACTTC

V: TRBV3-1
D: TRBD1
J: TRBJ2-6
size: .
CDR3: CASSQNTGTAGANVLTF
DNA: TGTGCCAGCAGTCAAAACACCGGGACAGCTGGGGCCAACGTCCTGACTTTC

V: TRBV9
D: .
J: TRBJ2-7
size: many
CDR3: CASSPGVYEQYF
DNA: TGTGCCAGCAGCCCAGGGGTCTACGAGCAGTACTTC

V: TRBV7-9
D: TRBD1
J: TRBJ2-7
size: .
CDR3: CASSSIGTGSYEQYF
DNA: TGTGCCAGCAGCTCGATCGGGACAGGGTCCTACGAGCAGTACTTC

V: TRBV5-5
D: .
J: TRBJ2-7
size: many
CDR3: CASSLVHGPYEQYF
DNA: TGTGCCAGCAGCTTGGTCCACGGACCTTACGAGCAGTACTTC

V: TRBV6-1
D: TRBD2
J: TRBJ2-1
size: few
CDR3: CASSQLAGGVHNEQFF
DNA: TGTGCCAGCAGCCAACTAGCGGGAGGTGTCCACAATGAGCAGTTCTTC

V: TRBV28
D: TRBD1
J: TRBJ2-2
size: few
CDR3: CASSLDRGITGELFF
DNA: TGTGCCAGCAGTTTAGACAGGGGGATCACCGGGGAGCTGTTTTTT

V: TRBV27
D: .
J: TRBJ1-4
size: few
CDR3: CASRELTNEKLFF
DNA: TGTGCCAGCAGGGAGTTAACTAATGAAAAACTGTTTTTT

V: TRBV6-2/TRBV6-3
D: .
J: TRBJ2-3
size: once
CDR3: CASKSLSRTDTQYF
DNA: TGTGCCAGCAAGTCGCTAAGTCGCACAGATACGCAGTATTTT

V: TRBV6-1
D: .
J: TRBJ1-5
size: few
CDR3: CATVGRYSNQPQHF
DNA: TGTGCCACCGTAGGGCGGTATAGCAATCAGCCCCAGCATTTT

V: TRBV3-1
D: .
J: TRBJ1-5
size: few
CDR3: CASSQGGAQPQHF
DNA: TGTGCCAGCAGCCAAGGGGGTGCTCAGCCCCAGCATTTT

V: TRBV12-3/TRBV12-4
D: .
J: TRBJ2-3
size: many
CDR3: CASSLRLGTDTQYF
DNA: TGTGCCAGCAGTTTGAGGCTGGGTACAGATACGCAGTATTTT

V: TRBV13
D: TRBD1
J: TRBJ2-7
size: once
CDR3: CASSRQGLNDYEQYF
DNA: TGTGCCAGCAGCCGACAGGGGCTAAATGACTACGAGCAGTACTTC

V: TRBV2
D: .
J: TRBJ1-1
size: few
CDR3: CASIKEANTEAFF
DNA: TGTGCCAGCATCAAGGAAGCGAACACTGAAGCTTTCTTT

V: TRBV5-1
D: .
J: TRBJ2-1
size: many
CDR3: CASSLEAASLNEQFF
DNA: TGCGCCAGCAGCTTGGAAGCCGCTAGCCTCAATGAGCAGTTCTTC

V: TRBV6-2/TRBV6-3
D: TRBD2
J: TRBJ2-1
size: few
CDR3: CASSYSSAKVKREGPNEQFF
DNA: TGTGCCAGCAGTTACTCGTCGGCGAAAGTGAAGCGGGAGGGCCCCAATGAGCAGTTCTTC

V: TRBV29-1
D: TRBD2
J: TRBJ2-1
size: .
CDR3: CSVEDFTSASYNEQFF
DNA: TGCAGCGTTGAAGACTTCACTAGCGCTTCCTACAATGAGCAGTTCTTC

V: TRBV7-9
D: TRBD1
J: TRBJ2-5
size: .
CDR3: CASSLGAGQGPQETQYF
DNA: TGTGCCAGCAGCTTAGGGGCTGGACAGGGGCCCCAAGAGACCCAGTACTTC

V: TRBV29-1
D: TRBD2
J: TRBJ2-1
size: many
CDR3: CSVAGTSGIGFLDEQFF
DNA: TGCAGCGTTGCGGGGACTAGCGGGATAGGTTTTTTAGATGAGCAGTTCTTC

V: TRBV28
D: TRBD2
J: TRBJ2-7
size: many
CDR3: CASHTPGREYF
DNA: TGTGCCAGCCACACCCCGGGGAGGGAGTACTTC

V: TRBV27
D: TRBD2
J: TRBJ2-2
size: .
CDR3: CASSLVGGPAGELFF
DNA: TGTGCCAGCAGTTTAGTGGGAGGGCCGGCCGGGGAGCTGTTTTTT

V: TRBV28
D: TRBD2
J: TRBJ2-1
size: few
CDR3: CASSLAGTSGRGEQFF
DNA: TGTGCCAGCAGTTTAGCCGGGACTAGCGGGAGAGGTGAGCAGTTCTTC

V: TRBV5-1
D: .
J: TRBJ1-2
size: many
CDR3: CASSPRTIFATDNYGYTF
DNA: TGCGCCAGCAGCCCGAGGACCATCTTCGCGACCGATAACTATGGCTACACCTTC

V: TRBV4-1
D: TRBD2
J: TRBJ2-1
size: .
CDR3: CASSQGTSGGAHNEQFF
DNA: TGCGCCAGCAGCCAAGGCACTAGCGGGGGGGCCCACAATGAGCAGTTCTTC

V: TRBV5-7
D: TRBD2
J: TRBJ2-3
size: many
CDR3: CASSFLLAGGPDTQYF
DNA: TGTGCCAGCAGCTTCCTACTAGCGGGAGGGCCAGATACGCAGTATTTT

V: TRBV19
D: .
J: TRBJ1-5
size: .
CDR3: CASTSRQGDQPQHF
DNA: TGTGCCAGTACCTCAAGGCAGGGAGACCAGCCCCAGCATTTT

V: TRBV20-1
D: TRBD2
J: TRBJ2-7
size: .
CDR3: CSARAGGKVYEQYF
DNA: TGCAGTGCTAGAGCGGGGGGAAAGGTCTACGAGCAGTACTTC

V: TRBV18
D: .
J: TRBJ2-1
size: few
CDR3: CASSPPQGVVKGEQFF
DNA: TGTGCCAGCTCACCACCACAGGGAGTAGTAAAGGGGGAGCAGTTCTTC

V: TRBV7-9
D: TRBD2
J: TRBJ2-3
size: many
CDR3: CAVGLAGTDTQYF
DNA: TGTGCCGTGGGACTAGCGGGAACAGATACGCAGTATTTT

V: TRBV7-3
D: .
J: TRBJ2-1
size: .
CDR3: CASSSGLSGTFNEQFF
DNA: TGTGCCAGCAGCTCCGGACTTAGCGGTACGTTCAATGAGCAGTTCTTC

V: TRBV5-1
D: .
J: TRBJ2-7
size: .
CDR3: CASSKDLSYEQYF
DNA: TGCGCCAGCAGCAAGGACCTCTCCTACGAGCAGTACTTC

V: TRBV2
D: .
J: TRBJ2-1
size: .
CDR3: CASSLESKVEQFF
DNA: TGTGCCAGCAGTCTCGAATCTAAGGTAGAGCAGTTCTTC

V: TRBV7-6
D: .
J: TRBJ1-5
size: .
CDR3: CASSRGGNQPQHF
DNA: TGTGCCAGCAGCCGAGGAGGCAATCAGCCCCAGCATTTT

V: TRBV3-1
D: TRBD1
J: TRBJ2-1
size: .
CDR3: CASSQSDRGYNEQFF
DNA: TGTGCCAGCAGCCAGTCGGACAGGGGCTACAATGAGCAGTTCTTC

V: TRBV20-1
D: TRBD1
J: TRBJ2-1
size: .
CDR3: CSARDPTGVHNEQFF
DNA: TGCAGTGCTAGAGATCCGACAGGGGTACACAATGAGCAGTTCTTC

V: TRBV7-2
D: TRBD2
J: TRBJ2-3
size: .
CDR3: CASSWAGLATDTQYF
DNA: TGTGCCAGCAGCTGGGCGGGACTAGCTACAGATACGCAGTATTTT

V: TRBV4-2
D: .
J: TRBJ2-1
size: .
CDR3: CASSPTPPPQRFSEQFF
DNA: TGTGCCAGCAGCCCGACCCCGCCCCCACAGAGGTTCTCTGAGCAGTTCTTC